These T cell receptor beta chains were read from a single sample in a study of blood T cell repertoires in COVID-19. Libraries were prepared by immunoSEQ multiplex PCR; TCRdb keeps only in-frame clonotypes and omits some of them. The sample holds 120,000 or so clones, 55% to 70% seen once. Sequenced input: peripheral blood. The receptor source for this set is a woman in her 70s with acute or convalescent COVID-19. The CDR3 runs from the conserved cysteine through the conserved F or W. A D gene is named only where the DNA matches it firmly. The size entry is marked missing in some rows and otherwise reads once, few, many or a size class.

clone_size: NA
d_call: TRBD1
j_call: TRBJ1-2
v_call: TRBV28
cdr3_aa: CASSSNLRQGHGYTF
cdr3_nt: TGTGCCAGCAGTTCCAACCTCAGACAGGGGCATGGCTACACCTTC

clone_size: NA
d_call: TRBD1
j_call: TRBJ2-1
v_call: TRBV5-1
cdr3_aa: CASSFRGSEDNEQFF
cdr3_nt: TGCGCCAGCAGCTTCAGGGGGTCTGAAGACAATGAGCAGTTCTTC

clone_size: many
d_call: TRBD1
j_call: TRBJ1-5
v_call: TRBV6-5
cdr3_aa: CASSSGTGTVQPQHF
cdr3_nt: TGTGCCAGCAGCTCCGGGACAGGGACGGTTCAGCCCCAGCATTTT

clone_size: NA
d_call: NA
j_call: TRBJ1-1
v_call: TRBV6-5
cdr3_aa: CASRDMGAGDTEAFF
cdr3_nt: TGTGCCAGCAGAGACATGGGGGCGGGGGACACTGAAGCTTTCTTT

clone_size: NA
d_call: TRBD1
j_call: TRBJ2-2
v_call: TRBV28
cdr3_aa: CASNPWSGQGEIANTGELFF
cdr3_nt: TGTGCCAGCAACCCTTGGTCGGGACAGGGCGAAATCGCGAACACCGGGGAGCTGTTTTTT

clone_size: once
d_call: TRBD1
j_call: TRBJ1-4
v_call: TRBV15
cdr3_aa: CATSRDRGREKLFF
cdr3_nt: TGTGCCACCAGCCGGGACAGGGGCCGCGAAAAACTGTTTTTT

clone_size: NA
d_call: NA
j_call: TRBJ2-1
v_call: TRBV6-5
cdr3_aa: CASILAGGWNEQFF
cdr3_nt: TGTGCCAGTATTTTAGCAGGCGGGTGGAATGAGCAGTTCTTC

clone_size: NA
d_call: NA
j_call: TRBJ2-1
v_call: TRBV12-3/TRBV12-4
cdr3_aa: CASSYGNEQFF
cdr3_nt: TGTGCCAGCAGTTACGGCAATGAGCAGTTCTTC

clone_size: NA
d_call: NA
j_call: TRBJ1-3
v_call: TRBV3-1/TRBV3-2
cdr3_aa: CASSQAQSGAGNTIYF
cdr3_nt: TGTGCCAGCAGCCAAGCCCAGTCAGGGGCTGGAAACACCATATATTTT

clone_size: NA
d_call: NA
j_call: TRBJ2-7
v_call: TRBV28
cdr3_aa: CASGGFPFFF
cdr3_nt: TGTGCCAGCGGGGGGTTCCCCTTTTTCTTC

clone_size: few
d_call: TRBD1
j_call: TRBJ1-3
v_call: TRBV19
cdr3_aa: CASSLNGQGRSGNTIYF
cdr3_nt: TGTGCCAGTAGTCTCAATGGACAGGGAAGAAGTGGAAACACCATATATTTT

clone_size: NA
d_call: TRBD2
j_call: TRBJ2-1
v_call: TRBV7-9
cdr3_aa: CASSLEGTSGRSVGEQFF
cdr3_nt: TGTGCCAGCAGCTTAGAAGGGACTAGCGGGAGGTCTGTGGGTGAGCAGTTCTTC

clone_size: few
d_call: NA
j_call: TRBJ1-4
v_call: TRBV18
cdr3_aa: CASSPPGGEKLFF
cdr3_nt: TGTGCCAGCTCACCACCGGGGGGAGAAAAACTGTTTTTT

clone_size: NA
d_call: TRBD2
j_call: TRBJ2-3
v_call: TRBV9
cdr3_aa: CASSLGLAADTQYF
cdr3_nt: TGTGCCAGCAGCCTGGGACTAGCGGCAGATACGCAGTATTTT

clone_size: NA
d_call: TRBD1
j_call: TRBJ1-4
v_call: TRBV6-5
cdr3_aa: CASSDMTGRREKLFF
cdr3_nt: TGTGCCAGCAGCGATATGACAGGGCGGCGAGAAAAACTGTTTTTT

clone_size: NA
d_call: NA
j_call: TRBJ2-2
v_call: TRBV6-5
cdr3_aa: CASSTRLGGELFF
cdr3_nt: TGTGCCAGCAGCACGAGGTTAGGCGGGGAGCTGTTTTTT

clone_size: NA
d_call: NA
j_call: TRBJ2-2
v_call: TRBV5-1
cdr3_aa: CASRPEGRSGELFF
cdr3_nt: TGCGCCAGCAGACCGGAGGGGAGGTCCGGGGAGCTGTTTTTT

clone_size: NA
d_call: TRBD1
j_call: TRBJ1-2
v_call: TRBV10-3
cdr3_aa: CAAGTGEGYGYTF
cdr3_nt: TGTGCCGCCGGGACAGGGGAAGGCTATGGCTACACCTTC

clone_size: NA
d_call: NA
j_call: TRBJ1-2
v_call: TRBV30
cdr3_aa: CAWSVLSLAGYTF
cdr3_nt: TGTGCCTGGAGTGTATTGTCCTTAGCTGGCTACACCTTC

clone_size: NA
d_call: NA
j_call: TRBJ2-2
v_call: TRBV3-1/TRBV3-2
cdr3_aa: CASSPLHGTGELFF
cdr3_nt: TGTGCCAGCAGCCCACTACACGGGACTGGGGAGCTGTTTTTT

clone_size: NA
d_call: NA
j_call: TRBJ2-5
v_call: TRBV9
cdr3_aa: CASSVGEGDRWETQYF
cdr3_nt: TGTGCCAGCAGCGTAGGGGAGGGGGACAGGTGGGAGACCCAGTACTTC

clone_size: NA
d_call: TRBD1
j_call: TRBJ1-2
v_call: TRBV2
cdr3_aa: CASSENRGGGYTF
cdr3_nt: TGTGCCAGCAGTGAGAACAGGGGTGGTGGCTACACCTTC

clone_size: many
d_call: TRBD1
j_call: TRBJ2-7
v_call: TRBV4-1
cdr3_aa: CASSQDGQGLYF
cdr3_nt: TGCGCCAGCAGCCAAGATGGACAGGGCTTGTACTTC

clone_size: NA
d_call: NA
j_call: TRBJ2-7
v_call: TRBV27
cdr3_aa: CASSLASGYEQYF
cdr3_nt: TGTGCCAGCAGTTTGGCCTCAGGTTACGAGCAGTACTTC

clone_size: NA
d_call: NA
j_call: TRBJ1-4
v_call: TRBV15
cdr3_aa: CATSRDRGGEKLFF
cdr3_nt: TGTGCCACCAGCAGAGATAGGGGGGGAGAAAAACTGTTTTTT

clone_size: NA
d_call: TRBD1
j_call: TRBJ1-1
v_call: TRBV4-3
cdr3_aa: CASSLGQGAEAFF
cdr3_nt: TGCGCCAGCAGCCTGGGACAGGGGGCTGAAGCTTTCTTT

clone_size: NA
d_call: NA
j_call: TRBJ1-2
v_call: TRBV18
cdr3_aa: CASSPGLANYGYTF
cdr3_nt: TGTGCCAGCTCACCGGGCCTTGCTAACTATGGCTACACCTTC

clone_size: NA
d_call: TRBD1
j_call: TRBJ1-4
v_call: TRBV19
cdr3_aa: CASSSTGREKLFF
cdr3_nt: TGTGCCAGTAGTTCGACAGGGAGGGAAAAACTGTTTTTT

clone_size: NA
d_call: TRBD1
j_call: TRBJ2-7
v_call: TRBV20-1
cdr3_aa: CSAREDRDQYF
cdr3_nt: TGCAGTGCTAGGGAGGACAGGGACCAGTACTTC

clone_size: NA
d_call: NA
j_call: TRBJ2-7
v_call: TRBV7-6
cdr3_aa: CASSPLPGLSYEQYF
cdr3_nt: TGTGCCAGCAGCCCTCTCCCGGGACTCTCCTACGAGCAGTACTTC

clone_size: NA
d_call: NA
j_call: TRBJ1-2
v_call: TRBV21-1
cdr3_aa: CASSKRGSTGGTGYTF
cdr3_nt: TGTGCCAGCAGCAAACGCGGCTCGACAGGGGGGACCGGCTACACCTTC

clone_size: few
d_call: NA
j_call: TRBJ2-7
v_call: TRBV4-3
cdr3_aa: CASSQKPGTTSYEQYF
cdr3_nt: TGCGCCAGCAGCCAAAAACCCGGGACAACCTCCTACGAGCAGTACTTC

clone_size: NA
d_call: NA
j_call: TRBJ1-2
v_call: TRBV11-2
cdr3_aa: CASSLDRDTNYGYTF
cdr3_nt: TGTGCCAGCAGCCTAGACCGAGACACTAACTATGGCTACACCTTC

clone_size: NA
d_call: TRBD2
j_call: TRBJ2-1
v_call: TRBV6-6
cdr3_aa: CASSRSGGRDEQFF
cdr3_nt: TGTGCCAGCAGCCGCTCGGGGGGGAGGGATGAGCAGTTCTTC

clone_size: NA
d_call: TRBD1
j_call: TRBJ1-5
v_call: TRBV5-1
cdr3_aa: CASSWTGGLNQPQHF
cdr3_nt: TGCGCCAGCAGCTGGACAGGGGGACTTAATCAGCCCCAGCATTTT

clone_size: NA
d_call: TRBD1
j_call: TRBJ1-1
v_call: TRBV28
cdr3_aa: CASSFLDRASNTEAFF
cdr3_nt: TGTGCCAGCAGTTTCCTTGACAGGGCCTCGAACACTGAAGCTTTCTTT

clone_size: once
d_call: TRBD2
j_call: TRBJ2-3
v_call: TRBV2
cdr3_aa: CASSTLTSGGAILTDTQYF
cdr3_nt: TGTGCCAGCAGCACCTTGACTAGCGGGGGGGCGATACTCACAGATACGCAGTATTTT

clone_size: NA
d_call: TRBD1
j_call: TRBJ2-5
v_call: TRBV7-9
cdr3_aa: CASSPGQVWTQYF
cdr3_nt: TGTGCCAGCAGTCCGGGACAGGTGTGGACCCAGTACTTC

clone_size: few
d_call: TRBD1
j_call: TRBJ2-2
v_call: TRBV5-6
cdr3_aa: CASSLRGQGSIELFF
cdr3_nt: TGTGCCAGCAGCTTGCGGGGACAGGGGTCCATCGAGCTGTTTTTT

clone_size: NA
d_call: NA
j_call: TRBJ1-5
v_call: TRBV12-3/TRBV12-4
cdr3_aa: CASSLGGSAAQHF
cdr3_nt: TGTGCCAGCAGTTTGGGGGGGAGTGCGGCCCAGCATTTT

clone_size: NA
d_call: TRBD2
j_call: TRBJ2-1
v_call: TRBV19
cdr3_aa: CASGSKRLAGGFGNEQFF
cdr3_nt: TGTGCCAGTGGATCTAAACGACTAGCGGGAGGATTCGGCAATGAGCAGTTCTTC

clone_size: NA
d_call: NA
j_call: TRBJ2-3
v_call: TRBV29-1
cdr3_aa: CSVESRAVGTDTQYF
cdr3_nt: TGCAGCGTTGAAAGCAGGGCAGTGGGCACAGATACGCAGTATTTT

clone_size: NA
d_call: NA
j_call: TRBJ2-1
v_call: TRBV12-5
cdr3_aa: CASGPFTGLTNNEQFF
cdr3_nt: TGTGCTAGTGGTCCATTCACGGGACTGACTAACAATGAGCAGTTCTTC

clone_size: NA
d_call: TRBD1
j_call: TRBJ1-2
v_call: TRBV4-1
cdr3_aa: CASSQAGGSYGYTF
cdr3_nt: TGCGCCAGCAGCCAAGCAGGGGGCAGCTATGGCTACACCTTC

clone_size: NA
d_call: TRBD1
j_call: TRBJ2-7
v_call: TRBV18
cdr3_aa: CASSPGQGIYEQYF
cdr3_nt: TGTGCCAGCTCACCAGGACAGGGGATTTACGAGCAGTACTTC

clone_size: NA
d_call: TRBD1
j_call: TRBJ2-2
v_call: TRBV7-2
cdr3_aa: CASNKGQGNTGELFF
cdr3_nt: TGTGCCAGCAACAAGGGACAGGGGAACACCGGGGAGCTGTTTTTT

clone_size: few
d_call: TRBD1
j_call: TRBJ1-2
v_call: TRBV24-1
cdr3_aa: CATSEGGQGQIGYTF
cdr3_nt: TGTGCCACCAGTGAAGGGGGACAGGGACAGATTGGCTACACCTTC

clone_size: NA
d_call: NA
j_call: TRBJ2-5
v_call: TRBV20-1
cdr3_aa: CSASSRGRGGGTQYF
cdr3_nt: TGCAGTGCTAGTTCCAGGGGGCGCGGGGGAGGGACCCAGTACTTC

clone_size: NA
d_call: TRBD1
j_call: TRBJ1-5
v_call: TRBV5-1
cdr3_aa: CASSLGQGLGPQHF
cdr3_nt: TGCGCCAGCAGCTTAGGACAGGGGCTGGGGCCCCAGCATTTT

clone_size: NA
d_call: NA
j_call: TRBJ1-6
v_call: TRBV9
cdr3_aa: CASSRHWGAAGRDSPLHF
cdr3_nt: TGTGCCAGCAGCCGACATTGGGGGGCGGCAGGGAGGGATTCACCCCTCCACTTT

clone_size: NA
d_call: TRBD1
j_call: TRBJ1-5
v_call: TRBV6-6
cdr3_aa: CASSPGTGGAPGQPQHF
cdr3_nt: TGTGCCAGCAGTCCTGGGACAGGGGGCGCCCCGGGTCAGCCCCAGCATTTT

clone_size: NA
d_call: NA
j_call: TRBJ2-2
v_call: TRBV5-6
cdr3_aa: CASKRSGNSNTGELFF
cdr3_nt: TGTGCCAGCAAAAGAAGCGGCAACTCGAACACCGGGGAGCTGTTTTTT

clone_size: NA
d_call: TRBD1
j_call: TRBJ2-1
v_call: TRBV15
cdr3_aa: CATSAKGGQGAGEQFF
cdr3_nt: TGTGCCACCAGCGCAAAGGGGGGACAGGGGGCAGGAGAGCAGTTCTTC

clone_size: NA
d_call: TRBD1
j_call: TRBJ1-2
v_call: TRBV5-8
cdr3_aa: CASSYLRGANYGYTF
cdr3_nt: TGTGCCAGCAGCTACCTCAGGGGGGCTAACTATGGCTACACCTTC

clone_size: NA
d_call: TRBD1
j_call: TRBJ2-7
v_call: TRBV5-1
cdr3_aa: CASRSGQGFGEQYF
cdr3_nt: TGCGCCAGCAGGAGCGGACAGGGCTTTGGTGAGCAGTACTTC

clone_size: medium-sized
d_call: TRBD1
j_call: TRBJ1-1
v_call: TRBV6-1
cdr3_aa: CASSEARTGSEAFF
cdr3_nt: TGTGCCAGCAGTGAAGCACGGACAGGGTCTGAAGCTTTCTTT

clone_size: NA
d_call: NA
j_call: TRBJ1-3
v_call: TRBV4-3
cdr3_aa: CASSQDQVSVTGNTIYF
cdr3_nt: TGCGCCAGCAGCCAAGATCAGGTGTCGGTAACTGGAAACACCATATATTTT

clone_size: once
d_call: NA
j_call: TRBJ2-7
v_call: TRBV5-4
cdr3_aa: CASSLAQGSHEQYF
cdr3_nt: TGTGCCAGCAGCTTGGCCCAGGGGAGCCACGAGCAGTACTTC

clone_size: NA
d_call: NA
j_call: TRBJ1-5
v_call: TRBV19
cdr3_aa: CASEAGARGQPQHF
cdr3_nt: TGTGCCAGTGAAGCAGGGGCGCGTGGTCAGCCCCAGCATTTT